This T cell receptor (beta chain) was recovered during a study of CD8+ T cells in alopecia areata. Points from the study as a whole: It was observed that many expanded lesional clones persisted in scalp and blood during tofacitinib. Only a single nonresponder existed, so baseline CD8+ expansion links stay unclear. Mice gave a clearer picture of TCR sharing than patients did, possibly for HLA-related reasons. An increase in clonality over normal scalp was evident in lesional scalp, especially alopecia totalis/universalis.

Treatment: oral pan-JAK inhibitor, 5-10 mg twice daily. With regard to this clone: Its antigen is currently unknown.

The germline CDR1 and CDR2 sequences are MNHEY and SMNVEV (reference sequence). V shed 3 bases and J shed 6 bases, with 14 bases lying between them. The CDR3 runs 14 residues. Extraction of RNA preceded its reverse transcription into cDNA, which served as the sequencing template. Assay: immunoSEQ multiplex PCR; the TCRdb copy retains only in-frame clones and omits some. The sample yields 95,000 to 110,000 clones, roughly 89% seen once. The sequence came from a human donor with alopecia areata. The V and J genes are TRBV27 and TRBJ1-1; no firm D call. This specimen consisted of CD8+ T cells sorted from blood, obtained at week 24, from a patient treated with tofacitinib. DNA of the CDR3: TGTGCCAGCAGTTTGGCTGTGGGGTGGGCTGAAGCTTTCTTT. Protein sequence: CASSLAVGWAEAFF.